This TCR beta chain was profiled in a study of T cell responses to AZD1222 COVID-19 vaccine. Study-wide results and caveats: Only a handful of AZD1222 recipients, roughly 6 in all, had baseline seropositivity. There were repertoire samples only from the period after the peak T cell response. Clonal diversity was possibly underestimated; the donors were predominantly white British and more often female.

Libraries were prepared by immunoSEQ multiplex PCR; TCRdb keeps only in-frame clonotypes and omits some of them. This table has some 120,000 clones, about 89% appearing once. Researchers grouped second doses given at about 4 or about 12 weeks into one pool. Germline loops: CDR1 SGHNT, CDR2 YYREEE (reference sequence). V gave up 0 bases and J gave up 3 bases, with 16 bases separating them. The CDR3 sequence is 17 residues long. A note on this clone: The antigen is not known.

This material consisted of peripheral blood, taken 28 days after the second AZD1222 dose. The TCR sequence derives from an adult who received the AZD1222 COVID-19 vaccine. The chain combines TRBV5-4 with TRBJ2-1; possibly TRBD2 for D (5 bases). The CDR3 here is CASSLAGKGEYYNEQFF. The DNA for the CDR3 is TGTGCCAGCAGCTTGGCCGGGAAGGGAGAGTACTACAATGAGCAGTTCTTC.